These 21 T cell receptor beta chains were all obtained from the same sample, sequenced in a study of tumor-infiltrating lymphocytes in localized non-small cell lung cancer. TCRdb's copy holds only in-frame clones and misses some; the assay was immunoSEQ multiplex PCR. The table includes approximately 12,000 clones, roughly 64% detected once. Sequencing used lung tumor tissue. These receptors originate from a human donor with non-small cell lung cancer.

The chain employs TRBV29-1 and TRBJ2-7; perhaps D is TRBD1 or TRBD2 (5 bases each). The CDR3 is 13 amino acids. The V end was cut by 5 bases, the J end by 4 bases, with 15 bases between. In germline, CDR1 is SQVTM, CDR2 ANQGSEA. CDR3 sequence (DNA): TGCAGCGTTTGTTCACCAGGGACGTACGAGCAGTACTTC. Translation: CSVCSPGTYEQYF.

V gene TRBV29-1 combines with J gene TRBJ2-7, with D tentatively TRBD1 (6 bases). This CDR3 is built from 13 residues. V lost 6 bases, J lost 7 bases, and 19 bases lay in between. Germline values: CDR1 SQVTM, CDR2 ANQGSEA. This chain's CDR3 is CSVGASGGNEQYF. The CDR3 bases are TGCAGCGTGGGGGCCAGTGGAGGAAATGAGCAGTACTTC.

The chain uses TRBV7-9 and TRBJ1-1, with unresolved D. CDR3 length equals 15 residues. V was shortened by 1 base and J by 0 bases, with 9 bases between the two germline ends. Germline V gene sequence: CDR1 SEHNR, CDR2 FQNEAQ (reference sequence). CDR3 coding DNA: TGTGCCAGCAGCTTAGTGTACGGACTGAACACTGAAGCTTTCTTT. As protein: CASSLVYGLNTEAFF.

CDR3 loop: CASRERASYNEQFF. The CDR3, as DNA: TGCGCCAGCAGAGAGCGGGCCTCCTACAATGAGCAGTTCTTC. The chain combines TRBV5-1 with TRBJ2-1; a possible D gene is TRBD2 (6 bases). The CDR3 runs 14 residues. The V end lost 5 bases, the J end lost 0 bases, and 9 bases lay between the germline ends. CDR1 is SGHRS and CDR2 is YFSETQ in the germline V gene.

In its sample, this clone ranks as medium-sized. The junction shows a germline mismatch at one end, possibly a read error. This chain links TRBV7-7 with TRBJ1-5; D is possibly TRBD1 (5 bases). This CDR3 spans 13 amino acids. Per germline, CDR1 SSHAT and CDR2 FNYEAQ (reference sequence). The CDR3 is CASSLGTNQPQHF. CDR3 in DNA: TGTGCTAGCAGCCTTGGGACTAATCAGCCCCAGCATTTT.

This clone was observed a few times. The V and J genes are TRBV5-4 and TRBJ1-6, with TRBD1 matching over 7 bases. With 0 bases clipped from V and 7 bases from J, the junction kept 7 bases outside the gene matches. The germline V gene has CDR1 SGHNT and CDR2 YYREEE (reference sequence). This CDR3 spans 16 amino acids. CDR3 nucleotide sequence: TGTGCCAGCAGCTTGGAGGGGACAGAAGGGAATTCACCCCTCCACTTT. As protein: CASSLEGTEGNSPLHF.

The rearrangement uses TRBV14 and TRBJ2-1, with a tentative D call TRBD2 (6 bases). CDR1 SGHDN and CDR2 FVKESK come from the germline V gene. Trimming shortened V by 2 bases and J by 9 bases, and 17 bases separated the two germline ends. The CDR3 length is 15 residues. The CDR3 protein is CASSQRDSTGGEQFF. The CDR3 DNA sequence: TGTGCCAGCAGCCAAAGGGACTCCACCGGGGGTGAGCAGTTCTTC.

CDR3 region: CAWKDRGYEQYF. In DNA form, the CDR3 reads TGTGCCTGGAAAGACAGGGGCTACGAGCAGTACTTC. The chain links TRBV30 to TRBJ2-5; 8 bases align to TRBD1. The J call may be in error: the DNA end matches TRBJ2-7 better. The V gene's germline CDR1 is GTSNPN and CDR2 SVGIG (reference sequence). CDR3 length: 12 amino acids.

The J gene is TRBJ2-1, the V gene TRBV6-5, with D possibly being TRBD1 (5 bases). This CDR3 region has 12 residues. Germline V gene lookup returns CDR1 MNHEY and CDR2 SVGAGI. V lost 0 bases and J lost 15, with 12 bases in between. CDR3 amino acids: CASSYSQGLWFF. The CDR3 nucleotides read TGTGCCAGCAGTTACTCCCAGGGCCTATGGTTCTTC.

Relative to its sample, this clone is medium-sized. The J gene is TRBJ2-4, the V gene TRBV19, with D perhaps TRBD1 (6 bases). The CDR3 contains 14 residues. The germline V and J ends were trimmed by 7 bases and 0 bases, with 10 bases remaining between them. In germline, CDR1 is LNHDA, CDR2 SQIVND (reference sequence). DNA of the CDR3: TGTGCCAGTAAGGACAGTCTAGCCAAAAACATTCAGTACTTC. The encoded protein is CASKDSLAKNIQYF.

This clone was seen only a few times. J is TRBJ1-4 and V is TRBV6-6; 9 nucleotides match TRBD1. Germline trimming cut 5 bases from V and 8 bases from J; bases unmatched to any gene: 6. Germline lookup yields CDR1 MNHNY and CDR2 SVGAGI (reference sequence). This CDR3 has 14 residues. CDR3 DNA sequence: TGTGCCAGCAGTCCCCAGGACAGGGGAGAAAAACTGTTTTTT. Translation: CASSPQDRGEKLFF.

The chain recombines TRBV28 with TRBJ1-1; a possible D gene is TRBD1 (5 bases). Germline assignment: CDR1 MDHEN and CDR2 SYDVKM. The CDR3 runs 15 residues. V dropped 5 bases and J dropped 0 bases, with 13 bases sitting between them. CDR3 amino acids: CASSPRQNMNTEAFF. CDR3 nucleotide sequence: TGTGCCAGCAGTCCAAGACAGAACATGAACACTGAAGCTTTCTTT.

V and J are TRBV18 and TRBJ1-1; possible D gene TRBD1, 6 bases. CDR3 size: 14 residues. The germline V gene has CDR1 KGHSH and CDR2 LQKENI. V shed 3 bases and J shed 4 bases, with 12 bases lying between them. CDR3 coding DNA: TGTGCCAGCTCACCTCGGGGGGGGGCCACTGAAGCTTTCTTT. Translating it yields CASSPRGGATEAFF.

This chain joins TRBV5-1 and TRBJ2-1; D gene unclear. In germline, CDR1 is SGHRS, CDR2 YFSETQ. CDR3 length equals 15 residues. V lost 2 bases and J lost 5, with 14 bases in between. CDR3 coding DNA: TGCGCCAGCAGCTTTACAGTTCGCTACGACAATGAGCAGTTCTTC. Protein: CASSFTVRYDNEQFF.

This clone was recorded once. The rearrangement joins TRBV19 to TRBJ2-3; D remains ambiguous. Germline CDR1 reads LNHDA; CDR2 reads SQIVND (reference sequence). This CDR3 has 11 residues. V was cut by 8 bases and J by 5 bases, with 8 bases left in between. The CDR3 DNA is TGTGCCAGTCGAATCGGAGATACGCAGTATTTT. This sequence encodes CASRIGDTQYF.

By its share, this clone is medium-sized. The chain joins TRBV27 to TRBJ2-1; TRBD2 aligns across 13 bases. This CDR3 is 15 amino acids long. Germline CDR1 is MNHEY and CDR2 is SMNVEV (reference sequence). V shed 7 bases, J shed 2 bases, and the junction held 2 bases outside the gene matches. This CDR3 is CASTGLAGTYNEQFF. The CDR3 coding sequence is TGTGCCAGCACGGGACTAGCGGGGACCTACAATGAGCAGTTCTTC.

CDR3 protein: CASSSRGQETQYF. DNA for the CDR3: TGTGCCAGCAGCTCCAGGGGACAGGAGACCCAGTACTTC. The chain is built from TRBV5-4 and TRBJ2-5; 7 bases map to TRBD1. V shed 3 bases, J shed 5 bases, and the junction held 4 bases outside the gene matches. Germline-derived CDR1 and CDR2 are SGHNT and YYREEE (reference sequence). The CDR3 is made up of 13 amino acids. The full variable domain, its missing parts supplied by reference TRBV5-4 and TRBJ2-5, is ETGVTQSPTHLIKTRGQQVTLRCSSQSGHNTVSWYQQALGQGPQFIFQYYREEENGRGNFPPRFSGLQFPNYSSELNVNALELDDSALYLCASSSRGQETQYFGPGTRLLVL.

This clone has just a few counts. CDR3 sequence reads: CASSPEGGNGYGYTF. The CDR3 region has the DNA TGTGCCAGCAGCCCCGAAGGGGGAAACGGCTATGGCTACACCTTC. This rearrangement joins TRBV7-9 to TRBJ1-2; D is perhaps TRBD1 (6 bases). Germline CDR1 is SEHNR and CDR2 is FQNEAQ (reference sequence). The CDR3 covers 15 residues. With 5 bases removed from V and 4 bases from J, the gap between germline ends came to 17 bases.

The V and J genes are TRBV10-1 and TRBJ2-2, with 9 bases identical to TRBD1. The CDR3 is 14 amino acids. Germline V gives CDR1 WNHNN, CDR2 SYGVQD (reference sequence). J lost 5 bases, V lost 8 bases, and 6 bases had no gene match. Here the CDR3 DNA reads TGCGCCAGCTCGGGACAGGGTGGAACCGGGGAGCTGTTTTTT. Amino acid sequence: CASSGQGGTGELFF.

CDR3 protein: CASTKLPPGSDTGELFF. CDR3 sequence (DNA): TGTGCCAGCACCAAACTACCCCCGGGAAGTGACACCGGGGAGCTGTTTTTT. This rearrangement joins TRBV5-4 to TRBJ2-2; perhaps TRBD2 as D (5 bases). The V gene lost 6 bases and the J gene lost 3 bases, with 21 bases spanning the gap. The CDR3 is made up of 17 amino acids. CDR1 is SGHNT, CDR2 YYREEE, per germline (reference sequence).

This chain uses TRBV20-1 with TRBJ1-5; D ambiguous. V lost 4 bases and J 7 bases, leaving 8 bases between the germline ends. CDR3 length: 11 residues. Germline V gene data show CDR1 as DFQATT and CDR2 as SNEGSKA (reference sequence). The DNA for the CDR3 is TGCAGTGCTACAGGTGGGCAGCCCCAGCATTTT. Encoded protein: CSATGGQPQHF.